The 22 T cell receptor beta chains given below trace back to one sample, sequenced in a study of blood T cell repertoires in COVID-19. Only in-frame clones appear in the TCRdb table, and some are missing; sequencing was by immunoSEQ multiplex PCR. Of under 100,000 clones listed, roughly 90% were seen once; the top ten hold more than 4.5%. Sequencing was done on a sample of peripheral blood. The receptors were gathered from a man between 60 and 75 years old with COVID-19, enrolled during active disease.

V and J are TRBV7-3 and TRBJ1-1, with 7 bases matching TRBD1. The J segment lost 2 bases and the V segment lost 0 bases, leaving 3 bases of the junction unmatched. Germline-derived CDR1 and CDR2 are SGHTA and FQGTGA. CDR3 length: 15 residues. The DNA of the CDR3 is TGTGCCAGCAGCTTAACAGGGGGCCCAAACACTGAAGCTTTCTTT. Translating it yields CASSLTGGPNTEAFF.

V gene TRBV11-3 combines with J gene TRBJ1-4; D not resolved. The CDR3 loop spans 15 amino acids. Germline V gene lookup returns CDR1 SGHNT and CDR2 YENEEA. V was pared by 5 bases and J by 5 bases, with 15 bases between. This CDR3 reads CASSTGGRGNEKLFF. CDR3 in DNA: TGTGCCAGCAGCACCGGCGGCCGGGGAAATGAAAAACTGTTTTTT.

The chain links TRBV4-3 to TRBJ1-1, with no clear D. Germline CDR1 and CDR2: LGHNA and YSLEER. V was clipped by 0 bases and J by 2 bases, with 10 bases between them. CDR3 length: 15 residues. This CDR3 reads CASSQDLAGNTEAFF. In DNA form, the CDR3 reads TGCGCCAGCAGCCAAGATCTCGCAGGCAACACTGAAGCTTTCTTT.

This clone was counted a few times. The chain links TRBV27 to TRBJ1-3; 8 bases agree with TRBD1. The junction had 7 bases not matched to a gene; V was cut back by 6 bases and J by 3 bases. The CDR3 has 15 amino acids. Germline V gives CDR1 MNHEY, CDR2 SMNVEV (reference sequence). The CDR3: CASRPRTGFGNTIYF. The CDR3 coding sequence is TGTGCCAGCAGGCCCCGGACAGGGTTTGGAAACACCATATATTTT.

This sequence joins TRBV15 and TRBJ1-1, with D hard to call. Trimming removed 0 bases at V and 1 base at J, with 9 bases between. The germline CDR1 and CDR2 sequences are LNHNV and YYDKDF (reference sequence). This CDR3 spans 15 amino acids. As DNA, the CDR3 is TGTGCCACCAGCAGAGACACGCGTAGGAACACTGAAGCTTTCTTT. Amino acids: CATSRDTRRNTEAFF.

This clone was picked up one time. The chain has TRBV7-6 and TRBJ2-7, with 7 bases that match TRBD2. The CDR3 loop spans 15 amino acids. The ends lost 1 base at V and 2 bases at J; junction bases unmatched: 5. The germline gives CDR1 SGHVS, CDR2 FNYEAQ. The CDR3 nucleotides are TGTGCCAGCAGCTTAGAGGCTAGCGGTACCTACGAGCAGTACTTC. This codes for CASSLEASGTYEQYF.

The chain combines TRBV25-1 with TRBJ2-2; tentative D call: TRBD1 (5 bases). V lost 5 bases and J 5 bases, leaving 9 bases between the germline ends. This CDR3 is 13 amino acids long. The V gene's germline CDR1 is MGHDK and CDR2 SYGVNS. The CDR3 protein is CASSPHRTGELFF. The CDR3 DNA reads as TGTGCCAGCAGTCCCCACAGGACCGGGGAGCTGTTTTTT.

The chain recombines TRBV12-3 or TRBV12-4 with TRBJ1-5; D gene unclear. Trimming pared 3 bases from V and 10 bases from J, leaving 10 bases between. The CDR3 covers 12 residues. This CDR3 is CASSFLGEPQHF. As DNA, the CDR3 is TGTGCCAGCAGTTTTCTGGGCGAACCCCAGCATTTT.

The chain uses TRBV6-5 and TRBJ2-4, with D maybe TRBD2 (6 bases). Per germline, CDR1 MNHEY and CDR2 SVGAGI. With 7 bases removed from V and 3 bases from J, the gap between germline ends came to 13 bases. This CDR3 has 14 amino acids. The CDR3 coding sequence is TGTGCCAGCACCCCCATGGGGGGCAAAAACATTCAGTACTTC. As protein: CASTPMGGKNIQYF.

The chain links TRBV28 to TRBJ1-2, with a possible D match to TRBD1 (6 bases). Germline loops: CDR1 MDHEN, CDR2 SYDVKM. The length of the CDR3 is 18 residues. V was shortened by 4 bases and J by 0 bases, with 21 bases between the two germline ends. The CDR3 nucleotides are TGTGCCAGCAGTTCTGCCATTGGCAGGGGCCTAGCTAACTATGGCTACACCTTC. Protein sequence: CASSSAIGRGLANYGYTF.

J is TRBJ2-1 and V is TRBV18; D perhaps matches TRBD2 (6 bases). The CDR3 runs to 15 residues. The V gene lost 1 base and the J gene lost 4 bases, with 11 bases spanning the gap. The V gene's germline CDR1 is KGHSH and CDR2 LQKENI. The CDR3 DNA follows: TGTGCCAGCTCACCACAATCCGGGACTTACAATGAGCAGTTCTTC. Amino acids: CASSPQSGTYNEQFF.

The CDR3 region is CAWRQGGLGYGYTF. The CDR3 bases are TGTGCCTGGAGACAGGGCGGGTTGGGCTATGGCTACACCTTC. The chain carries TRBV30 and TRBJ1-2; tentatively, D is TRBD1 (6 bases). The CDR3 extends over 14 amino acids. Trimming shortened V by 3 bases and J by 4 bases, and 15 bases separated the two germline ends. Per the germline V gene, CDR1 is GTSNPN and CDR2 is SVGIG (reference sequence).

The J gene is TRBJ2-7, the V gene TRBV12-3 or TRBV12-4; no clear D gene. The CDR3 is 12 residues long. V gave up 3 bases and J gave up 5 bases, with 8 bases separating them. The CDR3 DNA follows: TGTGCCAGCAGTTTTAATACGGACGAGCAGTACTTC. Protein product: CASSFNTDEQYF.

The chain combines TRBV28 with TRBJ2-7; 9 bases line up with TRBD1. The CDR3 sequence is 13 residues long. Germline values: CDR1 MDHEN, CDR2 SYDVKM. After removal of 7 bases from V and 2 bases from J, the junction contained 3 bases not matched to a gene. The CDR3 loop reads CASTQGAPYEQYF. The CDR3 nucleotides read TGTGCCAGCACACAGGGGGCTCCCTACGAGCAGTACTTC. The whole variable domain, filled in from reference TRBV28 and TRBJ2-7, reads DVKVTQSSRYLVKRTGEKVFLECVQDMDHENMFWYRQDPGLGLRLIYFSYDVKMKEKGDIPEGYSVSREKKERFSLILESASTNQTSMYLCASTQGAPYEQYFGPGTRLTVT.

This sequence joins TRBV5-4 and TRBJ2-5; 9 bases line up with TRBD2. V shed 3 bases, J shed 4 bases, and the junction held 7 bases outside the gene matches. CDR1 and CDR2 from the germline V gene are SGHNT and YYREEE (reference sequence). The CDR3 runs 15 residues. In DNA form, the CDR3 reads TGTGCCAGCAGCTCGGCCCCAGCGGGAGGAGAGACCCAGTACTTC. Protein product: CASSSAPAGGETQYF.

In its sample, this clone was seen once. This chain joins TRBV10-3 and TRBJ2-7; 11 nucleotides agree with TRBD1. Germline V gene lookup returns CDR1 ENHRY and CDR2 SYGVKD. The CDR3 loop spans 15 amino acids. The J segment lost 3 bases and the V segment lost 5 bases, leaving 6 bases of the junction unmatched. The CDR3 sequence: CAISQDRGRIYEQYF. In DNA, the CDR3 is TGTGCCATCAGTCAGGACAGGGGGCGAATCTACGAGCAGTACTTC.

V gene TRBV9 combines with J gene TRBJ2-7; 7 bases align to TRBD1. V lost 7 bases, J lost 2 bases, and 0 bases stayed unmatched. The CDR3 contains 11 residues. Looked up from germline, CDR1 is SGDLS and CDR2 is YYNGEE. CDR3 loop: CASGQAYEQYF. CDR3 DNA: TGTGCCAGCGGACAGGCCTACGAGCAGTACTTC.

The chain combines TRBV5-1 with TRBJ2-1, with D perhaps matching TRBD2 (6 bases). This CDR3 is 15 amino acids long. V was shortened by 0 bases and J by 2 bases, with 9 bases between the two germline ends. CDR1 is SGHRS and CDR2 is YFSETQ in the germline V gene. The CDR3 DNA reads TGCGCCAGCAGCTTGGAACTAGCCCCCTACAATGAGCAGTTCTTC. Its protein is CASSLELAPYNEQFF.

The chain is built from TRBV19 and TRBJ2-7; possible D gene TRBD2, 7 bases. Trimming stripped 11 bases from V and 0 bases from J, with 20 bases between. CDR3 length: 15 amino acids. Germline V CDR1 and CDR2: LNHDA, SQIVND (reference sequence). The CDR3 sequence: CASRGSSGSSYEQYF. The CDR3 bases are TGTGCCTCGAGGGGGTCTAGCGGCAGCTCCTACGAGCAGTACTTC.

V usage is TRBV9 and J usage is TRBJ1-2; 8 bases map to TRBD1. Germline values: CDR1 SGDLS, CDR2 YYNGEE. Trimming removed 4 bases from V and 0 bases from J; junction bases left unmatched: 8. The CDR3 has 16 amino acids. Here the CDR3 reads CASSPRTGKANYGYTF. The CDR3 DNA is TGTGCCAGCAGCCCCAGGACAGGGAAGGCTAACTATGGCTACACCTTC. Based on the CDR3 plus reference TRBV9 and TRBJ1-2, the full variable domain is DSGVTQTPKHLITATGQRVTLRCSPRSGDLSVYWYQQSLDQGLQFLIQYYNGEERAKGNILERFSAQQFPDLHSELNLSSLELGDSALYFCASSPRTGKANYGYTFGSGTRLTVV.

This chain connects TRBV7-2 to TRBJ2-6; D is unresolved. Germline loops: CDR1 SGHTA, CDR2 FQGNSA. Between the trimmed V and J ends, which lost 8 bases and 3 bases, there was a span of 8 bases. The CDR3 has 13 amino acids. The DNA of the CDR3 is TGTGCCAGCCTCACGAGTGGGGCCAACGTCCTGACTTTC. Translating gives CASLTSGANVLTF.

This chain joins TRBV27 and TRBJ1-2, with D tentatively TRBD1 (5 bases). The CDR3 is 12 amino acids. Trimming took 2 bases from V and 5 from J, leaving 6 bases between them. CDR1 and CDR2 (germline): MNHEY, SMNVEV (reference sequence). The CDR3 is CASSLKGYGYTF. For the CDR3, the DNA is TGTGCCAGCAGTTTAAAGGGGTATGGCTACACCTTC.